A selection of T cell receptor beta chains follows, all from one sample in a study of T cells after yellow fever vaccination. One entry per CDR3 protein, called by TCRdb with MiXCR from the 5' RACE reads. The table records around 250,000 distinct CDR3 sequences, 6.9% of them present only once. The sample in question was CD4+ T cells sorted from PBMCs, obtained 15 days after the yellow fever booster vaccination. Every receptor here comes from a man aged 30 to 39 who received the YFV17D yellow fever vaccine. Each CDR3 is given with its conserved first and last residue. D genes are given only for firm matches. Expanded clones are given a class, and other clones once, few, many or no size at all.

abundance	j_gene	v_gene	d_gene	CDR3nt	CDR3aa
few	TRBJ2-7	TRBV7-9	-	TGTGCCAGCAGCATCCTCTCGACGAATACCTACGAGCAGTACTTC	CASSILSTNTYEQYF
many	TRBJ2-1	TRBV11-2	TRBD2	TGTGCCAGCAGCTCCGGGACTAAGTGGCAGTTCTTC	CASSSGTKWQFF
-	TRBJ2-1	TRBV5-6	-	TGTGCCAGCAGCTTGCCCTCAGGGAACTACAATGAGCAGTTCTTC	CASSLPSGNYNEQFF
-	TRBJ2-1	TRBV5-1	TRBD1	TGCGCCAGCAGGGAGGGACAGGGGGAAGATGAGCAGTTCTTC	CASREGQGEDEQFF
few	TRBJ2-6	TRBV4-2	-	TGTGCCAGCAGCCAAGAGAAAAGAGGGGCCAACGTCCTGACTTTC	CASSQEKRGANVLTF
-	TRBJ1-4	TRBV29-1	-	TGCAGCGCCCGGGACACCGAAAATGAAAAACTGTTTTTT	CSARDTENEKLFF
many	TRBJ2-7	TRBV20-1	TRBD1	TGCAGTGCTAGTAGGGACAGGTCCTACGAGCAGTACTTC	CSASRDRSYEQYF
few	TRBJ2-1	TRBV6-1	-	TGTGCCAGCAGCCCGCCCGCCGGAGCGGGTCTCCTCCACAATGAGCAGTTCTTC	CASSPPAGAGLLHNEQFF
many	TRBJ2-5	TRBV12-3/TRBV12-4	TRBD1	TGTGCCAGCAGTGACAGGGGAGAGACCCAGTACTTC	CASSDRGETQYF
many	TRBJ2-2	TRBV27	-	TGTGCCAGCAGTTCACCCGGGACGGGGAACACCGGGGAGCTGTTTTTT	CASSSPGTGNTGELFF
-	TRBJ2-5	TRBV10-3	-	TGTGCCATCAGTCTCTCCCCCCGGGACTCAAGGGAGACCCAGTACTTC	CAISLSPRDSRETQYF
few	TRBJ2-5	TRBV30	-	TGTGCCTGGAGTGTAGGATACCAAGAGACCCAGTACTTC	CAWSVGYQETQYF
many	TRBJ2-2	TRBV3-1	-	TGTGCCAGCAGCCCCGTCTTGAGAGGGACCGGGGAGCTGTTTTTT	CASSPVLRGTGELFF
few	TRBJ2-7	TRBV7-9	-	TGTGCCAGCCGAGTGGAGTCTCTCTACGAGCAGTACTTC	CASRVESLYEQYF
many	TRBJ2-5	TRBV12-3/TRBV12-4	-	TGTGCCAGCAGTCCGGGGATACAAGAGACCCAGTACTTC	CASSPGIQETQYF
-	TRBJ1-1	TRBV29-1	-	TGCAGCGCCCAATGGGGGGAGAACACTGAAGCTTTCTTT	CSAQWGENTEAFF
few	TRBJ2-4	TRBV11-2	-	TGTGCCAGCAGAGGGGGAGAGGGACGGATTAAAAACATTCAGTACTTC	CASRGGEGRIKNIQYF
few	TRBJ2-7	TRBV4-3	TRBD2	TGCGCCAGCAGCCAGGGACTAAACCCCCCCGAGCAGTACTTC	CASSQGLNPPEQYF
many	TRBJ2-7	TRBV7-2	TRBD2	TGTGCCAGCAGCCAGGGACTAGCGGGACTGTGGGTGCAGTACTTC	CASSQGLAGLWVQYF
many	TRBJ2-7	TRBV10-3	TRBD1	TGTGCCAACAGCCCCGGACAGGCCCACGAGCAGTACTTC	CANSPGQAHEQYF
many	TRBJ2-5	TRBV6-6	-	TGTGCCAGCAAAGAAGAGACCCAGTACTTC	CASKEETQYF
-	TRBJ1-1	TRBV7-2	-	TGTGCCAGCAGCTTATGGGGGATGGGAGCTTTCTTT	CASSLWGMGAFF
-	TRBJ1-5	TRBV19	-	TGTGCCAGTAGTATCGTGGGAGGGAATCAGCCCCAGCATTTT	CASSIVGGNQPQHF
-	TRBJ2-2	TRBV30	-	TGTGCCTGGAGTGATCTAGCGAACACCGGGGAGCTGTTTTTT	CAWSDLANTGELFF
few	TRBJ2-3	TRBV7-6	TRBD2	TGTGCCAGCAGCTTATATGGTAGCGGGAGGGCTCGGACAGATACGCAGTATTTT	CASSLYGSGRARTDTQYF
many	TRBJ2-1	TRBV10-3	TRBD2	TGTGCCTCCGGACTAGCGGGGGCCAATGAGCAGTTCTTC	CASGLAGANEQFF
few	TRBJ1-1	TRBV7-9	-	TGTGCCAGCAGCTTCAGGGAATCAGCTTTCTTT	CASSFRESAFF
many	TRBJ1-2	TRBV6-5	TRBD1	TGTGCCAGCAGTTACTCAGGGGGCTTTGGCTACACCTTC	CASSYSGGFGYTF
-	TRBJ1-4	TRBV20-1	-	TGCAGTGCTGGAGGGGGGACTAATGAAAAACTGTTTTTT	CSAGGGTNEKLFF
many	TRBJ2-2	TRBV19	TRBD2	TGTGCCAGTAGTCCCCAAGCGGGACTCAACACCGGGGAGCTGTTTTTT	CASSPQAGLNTGELFF
-	TRBJ2-1	TRBV10-3	-	TGTGCCATCAAAGGGAGCGCCACCTACAATGAGCAGTTCTTC	CAIKGSATYNEQFF
many	TRBJ2-1	TRBV20-1	TRBD2	TGCAGTGCTAGTACTAGCGGGAGTGATGAGCAGTTCTTC	CSASTSGSDEQFF
-	TRBJ2-3	TRBV5-1	TRBD1	TGCGCCAGCAGCTCGGGACAGGGGGCGGTTAACACAGATACGCAGTATTTT	CASSSGQGAVNTDTQYF
-	TRBJ2-1	TRBV20-1	TRBD2	TGCAGTCAACACCCCAGGGGACTAGCGGGAGAGGTTGAGCAGTTCTTC	CSQHPRGLAGEVEQFF